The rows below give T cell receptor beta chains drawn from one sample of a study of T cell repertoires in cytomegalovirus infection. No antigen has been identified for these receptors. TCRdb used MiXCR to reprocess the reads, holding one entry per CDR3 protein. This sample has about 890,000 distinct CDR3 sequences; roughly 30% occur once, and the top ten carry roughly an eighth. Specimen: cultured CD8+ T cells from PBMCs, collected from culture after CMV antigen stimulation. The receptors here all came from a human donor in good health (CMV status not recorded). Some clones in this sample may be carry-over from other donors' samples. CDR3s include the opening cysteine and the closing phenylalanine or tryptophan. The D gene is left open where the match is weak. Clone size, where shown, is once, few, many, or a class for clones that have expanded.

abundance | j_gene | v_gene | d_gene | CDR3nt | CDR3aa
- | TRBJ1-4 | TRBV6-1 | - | TGTGCCAGCAGCCCAACGGGGACATCGGGTGAAAAACTGTTTTTT | CASSPTGTSGEKLFF
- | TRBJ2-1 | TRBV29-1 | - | TGCAGCTCGGGGAATGAGCAGTTCTTC | CSSGNEQFF
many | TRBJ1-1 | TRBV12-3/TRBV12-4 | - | TGTGCCAGCAGCCGCAGGGTGGAGGGTACTGAAGCTTTCTTT | CASSRRVEGTEAFF
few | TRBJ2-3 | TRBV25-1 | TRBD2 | TGTGCCAGCAGTGAAGGTGGGAGGGAAGATACGCAGTATTTT | CASSEGGREDTQYF
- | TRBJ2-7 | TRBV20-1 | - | TGCAGTGCTCCACCCTGGGGTAGCCCTGGGGGCGAGCAGTACTTC | CSAPPWGSPGGEQYF
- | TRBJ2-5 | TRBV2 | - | TGTGCCAGCAGTGGGGCGCGCTGGTGGCACTTC | CASSGARWWHF
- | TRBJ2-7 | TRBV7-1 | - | TGTGCCAGCAGCTCACGGTTCTACGAGCAGTACTTC | CASSSRFYEQYF
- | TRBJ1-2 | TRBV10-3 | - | TGTGCCATCAGGAGGTGGGGATCAGGGGAAGGCTATGGCTACACCTTC | CAIRRWGSGEGYGYTF
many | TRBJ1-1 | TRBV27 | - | TGTGCCAGCCACTTTGGTGAGGAAGCTTTCTTT | CASHFGEEAFF
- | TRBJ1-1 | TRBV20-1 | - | TGCAGTGCCACGGACAGTTGGTCTTTCACTGAAGCTTTCTTT | CSATDSWSFTEAFF
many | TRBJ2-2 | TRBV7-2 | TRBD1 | TGTGCCAGCACCCCGACAGGGATCGGGGAGCTGTTTTTT | CASTPTGIGELFF
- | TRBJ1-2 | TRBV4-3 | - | TGCGCCAGCAGCCAAGACAGGGGATCGACCTATGGCTACACCTTC | CASSQDRGSTYGYTF
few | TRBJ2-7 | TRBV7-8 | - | TGTGCCAGCAGCTTAGAGGCCGGGCACTCCTACGAGCAGTACTTC | CASSLEAGHSYEQYF
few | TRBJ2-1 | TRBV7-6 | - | TGTGCCAGCAGCCCAGCGTTGGCCCACAATGAGCAGTTCTTC | CASSPALAHNEQFF
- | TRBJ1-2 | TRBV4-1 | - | TGCGCCAGCAGCCAAACGTCGGGGAATGGCTACACCTTC | CASSQTSGNGYTF
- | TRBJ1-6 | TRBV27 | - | TGTGCCAGCAAGCGGGGGTATAATTCACCCCTCCACTTT | CASKRGYNSPLHF
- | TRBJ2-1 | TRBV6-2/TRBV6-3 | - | TGTGCCAGCAGAAAGCTACAGGGTCCCCGGTACAATGAGCAGTTCTTC | CASRKLQGPRYNEQFF